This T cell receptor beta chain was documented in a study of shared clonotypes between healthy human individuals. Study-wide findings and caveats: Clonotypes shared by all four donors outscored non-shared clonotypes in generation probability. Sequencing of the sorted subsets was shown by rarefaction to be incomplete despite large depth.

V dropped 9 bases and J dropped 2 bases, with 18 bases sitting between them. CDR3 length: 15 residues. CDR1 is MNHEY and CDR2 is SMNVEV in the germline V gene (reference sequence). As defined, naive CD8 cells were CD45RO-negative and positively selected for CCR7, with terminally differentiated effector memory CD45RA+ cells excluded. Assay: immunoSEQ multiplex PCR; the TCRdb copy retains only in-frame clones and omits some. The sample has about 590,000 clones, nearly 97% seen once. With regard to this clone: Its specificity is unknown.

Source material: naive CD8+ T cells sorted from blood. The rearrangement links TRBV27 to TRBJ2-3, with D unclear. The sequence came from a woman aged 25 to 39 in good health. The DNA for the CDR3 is TGTGCCAGTGACTTGACACCCGGAAACACAGATACGCAGTATTTT. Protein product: CASDLTPGNTDTQYF.